The 10 T cell receptor beta chains given below trace back to one sample, sequenced in a study of T cell responses to AZD1222 COVID-19 vaccine. Measured with immunoSEQ multiplex PCR; TCRdb has only the in-frame clones, and not every one. The data hold around 200,000 clones, with around 90% observed a single time. The sequencing used peripheral blood, collected on day 0 of AZD1222 vaccination. These receptors were taken from an adult in good health.

This chain joins TRBV6-5 and TRBJ1-2, with a weak D call TRBD1 (6 bases). The CDR3 runs 13 residues. Trimming took 7 bases from V and 3 from J, leaving 12 bases between them. Germline CDR1 reads MNHEY; CDR2 reads SVGAGI. Here the CDR3 reads CASTWGADYGYTF. The CDR3 DNA sequence: TGTGCCAGCACGTGGGGGGCCGACTATGGCTACACCTTC.

The genes are TRBV9 and TRBJ1-2, with 8 bases lining up with TRBD1. Unmatched junction bases numbered 9, after V lost 4 bases and J lost 4 bases. This CDR3 region has 15 residues. Germline CDR1 is SGDLS and CDR2 is YYNGEE. The CDR3 bases are TGTGCCAGCAGCCCCCACTCGACAGGGGTCTATGGCTACACCTTC. This encodes CASSPHSTGVYGYTF. Combining the CDR3 with reference TRBV9 and TRBJ1-2 gives the whole variable domain DSGVTQTPKHLITATGQRVTLRCSPRSGDLSVYWYQQSLDQGLQFLIQYYNGEERAKGNILERFSAQQFPDLHSELNLSSLELGDSALYFCASSPHSTGVYGYTFGSGTRLTVV.

V usage is TRBV9 and J usage is TRBJ1-1; D gene unclear. The CDR3 covers 13 residues. Germline CDR1 SGDLS, CDR2 YYNGEE. V shed 3 bases and J shed 7 bases, with 13 bases lying between them. The CDR3 DNA is TGTGCCAGCAGCGCGCTAAAACCACTTGAAGCTTTCTTT. This sequence encodes CASSALKPLEAFF.

This clone occurred once. The CDR3 DNA is TGTGCCAGCAGTTACCCGGACCGGGGTGAGGGCAATGAGCAGTTCTTC. Amino acid sequence: CASSYPDRGEGNEQFF. The chain recombines TRBV6-2 or TRBV6-3 with TRBJ2-1; D is perhaps TRBD2 (5 bases). This CDR3 region has 16 residues. V was shortened by 2 bases and J by 6 bases, with 17 bases between the two germline ends. Germline CDR1 and CDR2: MNHEY and SVGEGT.

The chain uses TRBV27 and TRBJ1-6; TRBD1 aligns across 8 bases. Trimming removed 0 bases from V and 7 bases from J; junction bases left unmatched: 5. The germline gives CDR1 MNHEY, CDR2 SMNVEV (reference sequence). This CDR3 is built from 16 residues. DNA for the CDR3: TGTGCCAGCAGTTTATCGGCCAACAGGGGGAATTCACCCCTCCACTTT. Its translation is CASSLSANRGNSPLHF.

This clone was seen once. The J gene is TRBJ2-2, the V gene TRBV7-6, with unresolved D. Per germline, CDR1 SGHVS and CDR2 FNYEAQ. The V end lost 0 bases, the J end lost 2 bases, and 7 bases lay between the germline ends. The CDR3 extends over 15 amino acids. The CDR3 nucleotides are TGTGCCAGCAGCTTAGCTGCCCCCAACACCGGGGAGCTGTTTTTT. Its translation is CASSLAAPNTGELFF.

The chain combines TRBV9 with TRBJ1-1, with a weak D call TRBD1 (6 bases). Trimming took 4 bases from V and 1 from J, leaving 11 bases between them. The germline V gene has CDR1 SGDLS and CDR2 YYNGEE. The length of the CDR3 is 14 residues. CDR3 sequence: CASSPGTPNTEAFF. Written as DNA, the CDR3 is TGTGCCAGCAGCCCCGGGACACCGAACACTGAAGCTTTCTTT.

The chain is built from TRBV7-9 and TRBJ1-1; D gene ambiguous. Germline assignment: CDR1 SEHNR and CDR2 FQNEAQ (reference sequence). V was clipped by 5 bases and J by 11 bases, with 15 bases between them. The CDR3 has 12 residues. CDR3 sequence reads: CASSPVRDEAFF. The CDR3 nucleotides read TGTGCCAGCAGCCCGGTGCGGGATGAGGCTTTCTTT.

This sequence joins TRBV7-6 and TRBJ2-1; the match to TRBD2 covers 8 bases. Per the germline V gene, CDR1 is SGHVS and CDR2 is FNYEAQ. This CDR3 spans 16 amino acids. J lost 9 bases, V lost 1 base, and 11 bases had no gene match. The CDR3 coding sequence is TGTGCCAGCAGCTTAGATTCCAGCGGGAGAATAGGTGAGCAGTTCTTC. Amino acids: CASSLDSSGRIGEQFF.

This chain connects TRBV3-1 (or the pseudogene TRBV3-2) to TRBJ1-2; no definite D call. The CDR3 sequence is 12 residues long. The germline gives CDR1 LGHDT, CDR2 YNNKEL (reference sequence). V lost 0 bases to trimming and J lost 8 bases, with 7 bases between them. The CDR3, as DNA: TGTGCCAGCAGCCAAGAGTCGGTCGGCTACACCTTC. Translating it yields CASSQESVGYTF.